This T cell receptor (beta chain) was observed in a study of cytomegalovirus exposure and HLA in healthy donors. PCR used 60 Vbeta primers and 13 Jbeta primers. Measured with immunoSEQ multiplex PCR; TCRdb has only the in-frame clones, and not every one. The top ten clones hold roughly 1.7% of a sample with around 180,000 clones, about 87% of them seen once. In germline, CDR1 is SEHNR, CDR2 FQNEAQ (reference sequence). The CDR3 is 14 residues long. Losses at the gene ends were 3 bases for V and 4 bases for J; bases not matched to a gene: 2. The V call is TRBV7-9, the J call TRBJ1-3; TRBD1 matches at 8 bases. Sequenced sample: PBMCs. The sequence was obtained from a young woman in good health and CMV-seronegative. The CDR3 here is CASSFTGGGNTIYF. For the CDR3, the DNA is TGTGCCAGCAGCTTTACAGGGGGAGGAAACACCATATATTTT.